This is a list of T cell receptor beta chains from one sample in a study of T cell repertoires in ileal Crohn's disease. TCRdb's table, derived via immunoSEQ multiplex PCR, lists solely in-frame clones and lacks some. Here the sample spans about 10,000 clones, more than 75% being singletons. Material: ileal tissue. All receptors derive from an adult with Crohn's disease. Each CDR3 is given with its conserved first and last residue. D genes are given only for firm matches. Not all rows give a size; the values are once, few, many and, for expanded clones, a class.

v_gene: TRBV18; d_gene: NA; abundance: few; j_gene: TRBJ1-1; CDR3aa: CASSPRSDTEAFF; CDR3nt: TGTGCCAGCTCACCCCGTTCCGACACTGAAGCTTTCTTT
v_gene: TRBV6-7; d_gene: TRBD1; abundance: NA; j_gene: TRBJ1-1; CDR3aa: CASSSGQGRATEAFF; CDR3nt: TGTGCCAGCAGTTCGGGACAGGGTAGGGCCACTGAAGCTTTCTTT
v_gene: TRBV7-9; d_gene: TRBD1; abundance: NA; j_gene: TRBJ2-3; CDR3aa: CASSLRDRDFFLDTQYF; CDR3nt: TGTGCCAGCAGCTTAAGGGACAGGGATTTTTTTTTGGATACGCAGTATTTT
v_gene: TRBV7-2; d_gene: NA; abundance: NA; j_gene: TRBJ2-3; CDR3aa: CASSLSRDTRTDTQYF; CDR3nt: TGTGCCAGCAGCTTATCACGGGACACACGCACAGATACGCAGTATTTT
v_gene: TRBV27; d_gene: TRBD1; abundance: NA; j_gene: TRBJ2-3; CDR3aa: CASSQDRATDTQYF; CDR3nt: TGTGCCAGCAGTCAGGACAGGGCCACAGATACGCAGTATTTT
v_gene: TRBV19; d_gene: TRBD1; abundance: NA; j_gene: TRBJ1-5; CDR3aa: CASRGTGGSNQPQHF; CDR3nt: TGTGCCAGTAGAGGGACAGGGGGTAGCAATCAGCCCCAGCATTTT
v_gene: TRBV5-1; d_gene: TRBD1; abundance: NA; j_gene: TRBJ1-2; CDR3aa: CASSGGTGGSGYGYTF; CDR3nt: TGCGCCAGCAGCGGGGGGACAGGGGGGTCAGGATATGGCTACACCTTC
v_gene: TRBV7-9; d_gene: TRBD1; abundance: NA; j_gene: TRBJ1-2; CDR3aa: CASSLFVGDRDYGYTF; CDR3nt: TGTGCCAGCAGCTTATTTGTAGGAGACAGGGACTATGGCTACACCTTC
v_gene: TRBV28; d_gene: NA; abundance: NA; j_gene: TRBJ1-5; CDR3aa: CASSLGVGGPQHF; CDR3nt: TGTGCCAGCAGTTTAGGGGTTGGAGGCCCCCAGCATTTT
v_gene: TRBV5-1; d_gene: TRBD1; abundance: NA; j_gene: TRBJ2-6; CDR3aa: CASSLGPGGPSGANVLTF; CDR3nt: TGCGCCAGCAGCTTGGGGCCAGGGGGACCCTCTGGGGCCAACGTCCTGACTTTC
v_gene: TRBV7-2; d_gene: TRBD2; abundance: NA; j_gene: TRBJ2-7; CDR3aa: CASSPGTSVTGEQYF; CDR3nt: TGTGCCAGCAGCCCCGGGACTAGCGTTACTGGTGAGCAGTACTTC
v_gene: TRBV7-2; d_gene: TRBD1; abundance: few; j_gene: TRBJ1-2; CDR3aa: CASSLRDRDGYTF; CDR3nt: TGTGCCAGCAGCCTACGGGACAGGGATGGCTACACCTTC
v_gene: TRBV5-5; d_gene: TRBD1; abundance: NA; j_gene: TRBJ1-1; CDR3aa: CASSEGQGLYMNTEAFF; CDR3nt: TGTGCCAGCAGCGAGGGACAGGGCCTTTACATGAACACTGAAGCTTTCTTT
v_gene: TRBV5-1; d_gene: NA; abundance: few; j_gene: TRBJ2-5; CDR3aa: CASSLGGNQETQYF; CDR3nt: TGCGCCAGCAGCCTAGGGGGAAACCAAGAGACCCAGTACTTC
v_gene: TRBV13; d_gene: TRBD1; abundance: few; j_gene: TRBJ2-1; CDR3aa: CASSLAGTGMNEQFF; CDR3nt: TGTGCCAGCAGCTTAGCGGGGACAGGGATGAATGAGCAGTTCTTC
v_gene: TRBV10-2; d_gene: NA; abundance: NA; j_gene: TRBJ1-5; CDR3aa: CASSESAGKLQPQHF; CDR3nt: TGCGCCAGCAGTGAGTCTGCAGGGAAGCTCCAGCCCCAGCATTTT
v_gene: TRBV19; d_gene: NA; abundance: NA; j_gene: TRBJ2-7; CDR3aa: CASSSTLSSYEQYF; CDR3nt: TGTGCCAGTAGCTCAACCTTGAGCTCCTACGAGCAGTACTTC